The text below deals with one T cell receptor beta chain. This CDR3 is built from 15 residues. Germline CDR1 is MNHEY and CDR2 is SVGEGT. V was clipped by 2 bases and J by 4 bases; unmatched bases: 6. The source of the sample is a study of identical twins. In TCRdb, the 5' RACE reads were re-called with MiXCR into one record per CDR3 protein. The data show 600,000 to 700,000 distinct CDR3 sequences, 20% to 25% seen once. The same data also went into a second study, on T cells expressing NK-cell markers.

The clonotype was recovered from a woman aged 18-35 years in good health. V usage is TRBV6-2 or TRBV6-3 and J usage is TRBJ2-7; the match to TRBD2 covers 9 bases. Specimen: PBMCs. This CDR3 is CASSYALAGIYEQYF. CDR3 nucleotide sequence: TGTGCCAGCAGTTACGCGCTAGCGGGAATTTACGAGCAGTACTTC.